The next 5 T cell receptor beta chains were all read from a single sample in a study of cytomegalovirus exposure and HLA in healthy donors. Primers for the PCR totalled 60 Vbeta and 13 Jbeta. TCRdb's copy holds only in-frame clones and misses some; the assay was immunoSEQ multiplex PCR. The sample has some 200,000 clones, about four fifths seen once; the top ten hold 1.5% to 1.7%. Sequenced: PBMCs. Receptors were obtained from a girl aged 5 to 17 in good health and CMV-seropositive.

The chain couples TRBV6-5 to TRBJ2-2, with D possibly TRBD2 on 5 matching bases. The CDR3 has 12 amino acids. The germline gives CDR1 MNHEY, CDR2 SVGAGI. V was trimmed by 6 bases and J by 3 bases, leaving 5 bases between them. The CDR3 spells CASRDYTGELFF. The CDR3 bases are TGTGCCAGCAGGGACTACACCGGGGAGCTGTTTTTT.

The chain links TRBV30 to TRBJ1-5; a weak D match, TRBD1 (5 bases). Germline CDR1 is GTSNPN and CDR2 is SVGIG (reference sequence). The CDR3 has 13 residues. The ends were cut back, 2 bases at V and 7 bases at J, with 12 bases in the middle. The CDR3 bases are TGTGCCTGGAGTACGACAGCAAGACAGCCCCAGCATTTT. Its translation: CAWSTTARQPQHF.

The chain carries TRBV6-5 and TRBJ2-3; D unresolved. V shed 2 bases and J shed 0 bases, with 9 bases lying between them. The CDR3 is made up of 15 amino acids. CDR1 is MNHEY, CDR2 SVGAGI, per germline. The CDR3 sequence: CASSYAGSSTDTQYF. DNA for the CDR3: TGTGCCAGCAGTTACGCAGGATCAAGCACAGATACGCAGTATTTT.

This clone was seen once. This chain connects TRBV11-2 to TRBJ2-3; 8 nucleotides agree with TRBD2. With 3 bases clipped from V and 9 bases from J, the junction kept 14 bases outside the gene matches. The germline V gene has CDR1 SGHAT and CDR2 FQNNGV. The CDR3 has 16 amino acids. The CDR3 nucleotides are TGTGCCAGCAGCTTTTTACCGGGACTAGAGGGTGGGACGCAGTATTTT. The encoded protein is CASSFLPGLEGGTQYF.

The gene calls are TRBV9 and TRBJ1-2; 8 bases fit TRBD1. This CDR3 has 14 amino acids. Germline values: CDR1 SGDLS, CDR2 YYNGEE. V lost 2 bases to trimming and J lost 6 bases; unmatched junction nucleotides: 6. The CDR3 protein is CASSVLTGGDGYTF. For the CDR3, the DNA is TGTGCCAGCAGCGTGCTTACAGGGGGGGATGGCTACACCTTC.